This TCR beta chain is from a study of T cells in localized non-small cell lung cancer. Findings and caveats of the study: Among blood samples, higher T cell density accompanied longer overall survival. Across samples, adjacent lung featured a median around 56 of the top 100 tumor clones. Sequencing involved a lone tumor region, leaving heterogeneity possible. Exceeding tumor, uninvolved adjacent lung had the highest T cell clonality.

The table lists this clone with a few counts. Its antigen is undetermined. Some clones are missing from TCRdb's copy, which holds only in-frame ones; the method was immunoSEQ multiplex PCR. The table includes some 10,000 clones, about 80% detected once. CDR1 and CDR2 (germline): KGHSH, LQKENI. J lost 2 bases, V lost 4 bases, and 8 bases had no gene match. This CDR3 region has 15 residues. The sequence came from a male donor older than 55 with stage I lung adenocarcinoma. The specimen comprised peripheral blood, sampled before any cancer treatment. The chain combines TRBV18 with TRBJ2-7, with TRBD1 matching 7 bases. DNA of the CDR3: TGTGCCAGCTCACAGCCGGGACAGAAGACCTACGAGCAGTACTTC. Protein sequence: CASSQPGQKTYEQYF.